The rows below give T cell receptor beta chains drawn from one sample of a study of OX40 agonist ivuxolimab in advanced cancers. Only in-frame clones appear in the TCRdb table, and some are missing; sequencing was by immunoSEQ multiplex PCR. The sample has around 49,000 clones; about four fifths are singletons. Here the sequenced sample was CD4+ or CD8+ T cells sorted from blood, taken in a trial of the OX40 agonist ivuxolimab. The receptors originated from an adult with an advanced solid tumor such as melanoma, head and neck, liver or kidney cancer. CDR3s include the opening cysteine and the closing phenylalanine or tryptophan. Each record gives: V gene, D gene, clone size, J gene, CDR3 protein, CDR3 DNA. A D gene is named only where the DNA matches it firmly. The size of a clone is reported for some rows only, either as once, few or many, or as a class for expanded clones.

v_call: TRBV15
d_call: .
clone_size: .
j_call: TRBJ1-2
cdr3_aa: CATSRDRGVGYGYTF
cdr3_nt: TGTGCCACCAGCAGAGATAGGGGCGTCGGCTATGGCTACACCTTC

v_call: TRBV5-4
d_call: .
clone_size: .
j_call: TRBJ2-1
cdr3_aa: CASSVFLLYNEQFF
cdr3_nt: TGTGCCAGCAGCGTATTCCTACTCTACAATGAGCAGTTCTTC

v_call: TRBV12-5
d_call: .
clone_size: once
j_call: TRBJ2-1
cdr3_aa: CASGSAPRSVDGNEQFF
cdr3_nt: TGTGCTAGTGGTTCCGCCCCCCGATCGGTAGACGGCAATGAGCAGTTCTTC

v_call: TRBV2
d_call: .
clone_size: few
j_call: TRBJ2-7
cdr3_aa: CASSTGSSYEQYF
cdr3_nt: TGTGCCAGCAGTACAGGGAGCTCCTACGAGCAGTACTTC

v_call: TRBV15
d_call: .
clone_size: .
j_call: TRBJ2-7
cdr3_aa: CATSKGPMSSYEQYF
cdr3_nt: TGTGCCACCAGCAAGGGACCTATGAGCTCCTACGAGCAGTACTTC

v_call: TRBV6-4
d_call: TRBD1
clone_size: once
j_call: TRBJ1-2
cdr3_aa: CASSDTLTGLYGYTF
cdr3_nt: TGTGCCAGCAGTGATACGCTGACAGGGCTCTATGGCTACACCTTC

v_call: TRBV7-9
d_call: .
clone_size: .
j_call: TRBJ2-4
cdr3_aa: CASSSSVGAKNIQYF
cdr3_nt: TGTGCCAGCAGCTCTTCGGTCGGGGCCAAAAACATTCAGTACTTC

v_call: TRBV29-1
d_call: .
clone_size: .
j_call: TRBJ2-7
cdr3_aa: CSVRVRYEQYF
cdr3_nt: TGCAGCGTACGGGTCCGCTACGAGCAGTACTTC

v_call: TRBV27
d_call: TRBD2
clone_size: .
j_call: TRBJ2-7
cdr3_aa: CASSSLAGGVEQYF
cdr3_nt: TGTGCCAGCAGTTCGCTAGCGGGAGGGGTCGAGCAGTACTTC

v_call: TRBV10-2
d_call: .
clone_size: once
j_call: TRBJ2-2
cdr3_aa: CATDDGNTGELFF
cdr3_nt: TGCGCCACCGATGATGGGAACACCGGGGAGCTGTTTTTT

v_call: TRBV28
d_call: .
clone_size: .
j_call: TRBJ1-5
cdr3_aa: CASRQQRQPQHF
cdr3_nt: TGTGCCAGCAGGCAACAACGACAGCCCCAGCATTTT

v_call: TRBV19
d_call: .
clone_size: few
j_call: TRBJ1-5
cdr3_aa: CASSTSGLGNQPQHF
cdr3_nt: TGTGCCAGTAGTACCTCAGGGTTAGGGAATCAGCCCCAGCATTTT

v_call: TRBV27
d_call: .
clone_size: .
j_call: TRBJ2-7
cdr3_aa: CASTLRGGYEQYF
cdr3_nt: TGTGCCAGCACCCTACGTGGGGGCTACGAGCAGTACTTC

v_call: TRBV18
d_call: TRBD2
clone_size: .
j_call: TRBJ2-5
cdr3_aa: CASSPISGRNQETQYF
cdr3_nt: TGTGCCAGCTCACCTATAAGCGGGAGGAACCAAGAGACCCAGTACTTC